This T cell receptor beta chain stems from a study of CD8 T cells in Susac syndrome. Concerning this clonotype: The antigen remains undetermined.

The CDR3 contains 14 residues. Germline V gene lookup returns CDR1 SGHRS and CDR2 YFSETQ. Trimming removed 2 bases at V and 8 bases at J, with 16 bases between. Points from the study as a whole: By the study's own acknowledgment, its TCR sequencing and HLA analysis included relatively few individuals.

CD8+ and CD4+ T cells were negatively isolated; TEMRA cells were FACS-enriched. When the RNA was reverse transcribed, random hexamers were used with an input of roughly 0.5 to 1 ug. TCRdb processed the immunoSEQ multiplex PCR reads anew with MiXCR; each CDR3 protein has one entry. The sample records around 160,000 distinct CDR3 sequences, about 94% being singletons. Sequencing used CD4+ T cells from PBMCs. The receptor's source is a human donor in good health. The V and J genes are TRBV5-1 and TRBJ1-1; possibly TRBD1 for D (6 bases). In nucleotides, the CDR3 is TGCGCCAGCAGCTTCAACAGGGAAGGGAGCGAAGCTTTCTTT. It codes for CASSFNREGSEAFF.